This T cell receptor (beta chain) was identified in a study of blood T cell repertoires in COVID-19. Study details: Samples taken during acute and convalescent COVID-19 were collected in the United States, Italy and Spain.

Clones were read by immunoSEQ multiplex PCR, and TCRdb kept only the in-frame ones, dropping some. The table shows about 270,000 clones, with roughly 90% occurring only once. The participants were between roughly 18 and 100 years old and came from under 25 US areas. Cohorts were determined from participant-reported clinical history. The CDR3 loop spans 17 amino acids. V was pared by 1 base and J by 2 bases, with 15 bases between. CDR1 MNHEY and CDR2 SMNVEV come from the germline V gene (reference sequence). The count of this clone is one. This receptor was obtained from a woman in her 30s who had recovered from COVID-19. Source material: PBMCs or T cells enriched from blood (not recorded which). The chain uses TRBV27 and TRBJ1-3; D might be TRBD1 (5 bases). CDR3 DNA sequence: TGTGCCAGCAGTTTATACGGGACTACAAGGGCTGGAAACACCATATATTTT. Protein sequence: CASSLYGTTRAGNTIYF.